Below are 30 T cell receptor beta chains sequenced from a single sample in a study of cytomegalovirus exposure and HLA in healthy donors. The PCR used 60 Vbeta and 13 Jbeta primers. The method was immunoSEQ multiplex PCR; TCRdb's version includes in-frame clones alone and lacks a portion of them. The repertoire holds about 190,000 clones, with 75% to 90% as singletons. The material sequenced was PBMCs. Receptors were obtained from a woman between 25 and 40 years old in good health and CMV-seronegative.

J is TRBJ2-2 and V is TRBV5-1; 9 bases align to TRBD2. The CDR3 has 16 amino acids. CDR1 SGHRS and CDR2 YFSETQ come from the germline V gene. Trimming at V came to 7 bases and at J to 7 bases, leaving 14 bases not matched to a gene. CDR3 sequence reads: CASGRGAGGPDGELFF. In nucleotides, the CDR3 is TGCGCCAGCGGCCGGGGCGCGGGAGGGCCTGACGGGGAGCTGTTTTTT.

This chain uses TRBV27 with TRBJ2-7; TRBD2 aligns across 12 bases. Germline-derived CDR1 and CDR2 are MNHEY and SMNVEV (reference sequence). This CDR3 spans 16 amino acids. The V and J ends lost 4 bases and 0 bases, in that order; junction bases with no gene match: 4. This CDR3 reads CASSYTTSGSSYEQYF. The CDR3 DNA sequence: TGTGCCAGCAGTTATACGACTAGCGGGAGCTCCTACGAGCAGTACTTC.

V gene TRBV5-1 combines with J gene TRBJ1-1; D is perhaps TRBD1 (5 bases). Germline V gene data show CDR1 as SGHRS and CDR2 as YFSETQ. The germline V and J ends were trimmed by 0 bases and 5 bases, with 14 bases remaining between them. The CDR3 length is 15 residues. CDR3 in amino acids: CASSLGGIRGTEAFF. The CDR3 coding sequence is TGCGCCAGCAGCTTGGGGGGGATCCGGGGGACTGAAGCTTTCTTT.

The chain combines TRBV5-1 with TRBJ2-1; D unclear. Germline V CDR1 and CDR2: SGHRS, YFSETQ. V was shortened by 1 base and J by 8 bases, with 13 bases between the two germline ends. This CDR3 contains 14 residues. The CDR3 loop is CASSLNSLVDEQFF. The CDR3 bases are TGCGCCAGCAGCTTGAACTCGCTGGTCGATGAGCAGTTCTTC.

The V and J genes are TRBV13 and TRBJ1-4; possibly TRBD1 for D (6 bases). The germline CDR1 and CDR2 sequences are PRHDT and FYEKMQ (reference sequence). The V and J ends lost 5 bases and 3 bases respectively, with 10 bases between them. This CDR3 spans 14 amino acids. The DNA for the CDR3 is TGTGCCAGCAGCCCGGACAGCTCTAATGAAAAACTGTTTTTT. This encodes CASSPDSSNEKLFF.

This sequence joins TRBV2 and TRBJ2-1; 8 bases agree with TRBD1. This CDR3 has 14 residues. Germline CDR1 is SNHLY and CDR2 is FYNNEI. J lost 6 bases, V lost 8 bases, and 9 bases had no gene match. DNA for the CDR3: TGTGCCAGCGGGAGTGGACAGGGTGTCAATGAGCAGTTCTTC. Protein sequence: CASGSGQGVNEQFF.

The chain has TRBV5-6 and TRBJ2-1, with D possibly matching TRBD2 (6 bases). Trimming left V 2 bases short and J 6 bases short, with 12 bases between. Germline loops: CDR1 SGHDT, CDR2 YYEEEE. The CDR3 has 14 amino acids. This chain's CDR3 is CASSFGGVRNEQFF. CDR3 nucleotide sequence: TGTGCCAGCAGCTTCGGGGGAGTACGCAATGAGCAGTTCTTC.

This rearrangement joins TRBV2 to TRBJ2-2, with a weak D call TRBD1 (6 bases). The CDR3 is 14 amino acids. The germline V gene has CDR1 SNHLY and CDR2 FYNNEI. V was pared by 3 bases and J by 4 bases, with 9 bases between. The DNA of the CDR3 is TGTGCCAGCAGTGATGGACAGTTCACCGGGGAGCTGTTTTTT. As protein: CASSDGQFTGELFF. The entire variable domain, with the rest obtained from reference TRBV2 and TRBJ2-2, is as follows: EPEVTQTPSHQVTQMGQEVILRCVPISNHLYFYWYRQILGQKVEFLVSFYNNEISEKSEIFDDQFSVERPDGSNFTLKIRSTKLEDSAMYFCASSDGQFTGELFFGEGSRLTVL.

The chain has TRBV5-1 and TRBJ2-1; 8 bases match TRBD2. CDR3 size: 14 residues. CDR1 and CDR2 (germline): SGHRS, YFSETQ. V shed 4 bases and J 7 bases; nucleotides not matched to a gene: 7. For the CDR3, the DNA is TGCGCCAGCAGCCCGGGACTAGTAGGAAATGAGCAGTTCTTC. Protein product: CASSPGLVGNEQFF.

The chain employs TRBV6-1 and TRBJ2-1; D might be TRBD2 (5 bases). Trimming pared 11 bases from V and 3 bases from J, leaving 14 bases between. From germline, CDR1 is MNHNS and CDR2 SASEGT. This CDR3 has 13 amino acids. The CDR3 protein is CAVWTGIYNEQFF. CDR3 nucleotide sequence: TGTGCCGTATGGACCGGGATCTACAATGAGCAGTTCTTC.

The chain links TRBV7-9 to TRBJ1-5, with TRBD1 matching 11 bases. Germline V gene lookup returns CDR1 SEHNR and CDR2 FQNEAQ (reference sequence). The junction had 6 bases not matched to a gene; V was cut back by 4 bases and J by 1 base. CDR3 size: 17 residues. The CDR3, as DNA: TGTGCCAGCAGCTCAGGACAGGGGGCAGGGAGCAATCAGCCCCAGCATTTT. This translates into CASSSGQGAGSNQPQHF.

The rearrangement joins TRBV13 to TRBJ2-5; no clear D. This CDR3 has 15 residues. The germline V and J ends were trimmed by 8 bases and 2 bases, with 18 bases remaining between them. CDR1 is PRHDT and CDR2 is FYEKMQ in the germline V gene (reference sequence). The DNA of the CDR3 is TGTGCCAGCTCCCGCAGGCGATCCTTTCAAGAGACCCAGTACTTC. Translating it yields CASSRRRSFQETQYF.

The chain combines TRBV5-1 with TRBJ1-5; the match to TRBD1 covers 10 bases. Per the germline V gene, CDR1 is SGHRS and CDR2 is YFSETQ. This CDR3 spans 17 amino acids. V gave up 6 bases and J gave up 0 bases; unmatched junction bases: 9. The CDR3 sequence is CASIRRDRGHSNQPQHF. CDR3 in DNA: TGCGCCAGCATCCGCCGGGACAGGGGCCATAGCAATCAGCCCCAGCATTTT.

This chain joins TRBV19 and TRBJ1-4; D gene uncertain. The CDR3 totals 13 residues. Trimming shortened V by 10 bases and J by 0 bases, and 9 bases separated the two germline ends. Germline loops: CDR1 LNHDA, CDR2 SQIVND (reference sequence). In DNA, the CDR3 is TGTGCCACTTCCGGGACAACTAATGAAAAACTGTTTTTT. The encoded protein is CATSGTTNEKLFF.

The chain couples TRBV28 to TRBJ2-1; possibly TRBD2 for D (5 bases). V lost 4 bases and J 7 bases, leaving 17 bases between the germline ends. CDR3 size: 15 residues. The germline V gene encodes CDR1 MDHEN and CDR2 SYDVKM. CDR3 nucleotides: TGTGCCAGCAGTTACCCGGGATCCCCGGGGAATGAGCAGTTCTTC. Amino acids: CASSYPGSPGNEQFF.

CDR3 loop: CASSLGQYSNQPQHF. CDR3 nucleotide sequence: TGTGCCAGCAGCTTGGGACAGTATAGCAATCAGCCCCAGCATTTT. The V call is TRBV5-8, the J call TRBJ1-5; tentatively, D is TRBD1 (5 bases). V lost 0 bases and J lost 0, with 7 bases in between. Germline V CDR1 and CDR2: SGHTS, YDEGEE. The CDR3 has 15 residues.

Details on this clone: Other DNA sequences in this specimen translate into the identical CDR3. The chain employs TRBV5-3 and TRBJ1-2; unclear D gene. TRBV5-3 is an ORF for which the function is uncertain. The CDR3 runs 13 residues. The ends were cut back, 4 bases at V and 8 bases at J, with 15 bases in the middle. The CDR3 region is CARSTEDFGGYTF. The CDR3 DNA reads as TGTGCCAGAAGCACCGAGGACTTTGGAGGCTACACCTTC.

The chain is built from TRBV2 and TRBJ2-1; a possible D gene is TRBD2 (5 bases). There are 11 residues in the CDR3. In germline, CDR1 is SNHLY, CDR2 FYNNEI. Trimming removed 6 bases from V and 15 bases from J, with 15 bases in between. The CDR3 coding sequence is TGTGCCAGCAGCTCCGAGGAGGTTCGGTTCTTC. The encoded protein is CASSSEEVRFF. The full variable domain, with the rest looked up from reference TRBV2 and TRBJ2-1, is EPEVTQTPSHQVTQMGQEVILRCVPISNHLYFYWYRQILGQKVEFLVSFYNNEISEKSEIFDDQFSVERPDGSNFTLKIRSTKLEDSAMYFCASSSEEVRFFGPGTRLTVL.

The rearrangement uses TRBV18 and TRBJ2-5; D unclear. With 6 bases removed from V and 5 bases from J, the gap between germline ends came to 10 bases. CDR3 length: 12 amino acids. CDR1 and CDR2 from the germline V gene are KGHSH and LQKENI. DNA for the CDR3: TGTGCCAGCTCGTCGGAGACGGAGACCCAGTACTTC. This translates into CASSSETETQYF. The whole variable domain, filled in from reference TRBV18 and TRBJ2-5, reads NAGVMQNPRHLVRRRGQEARLRCSPMKGHSHVYWYRQLPEEGLKFMVYLQKENIIDESGMPKERFSAEFPKEGPSILRIQQVVRGDSAAYFCASSSETETQYFGPGTRLLVL.

The CDR3 bases are TGCAGTGCCCTCCCGAGCGGTGAGCAGTTCTTC. Residues: CSALPSGEQFF. The rearrangement links TRBV20-1 to TRBJ2-1; possible D gene TRBD2, 5 bases. Germline CDR1 is DFQATT and CDR2 is SNEGSKA (reference sequence). V shed 6 bases and J shed 9 bases, with 12 bases lying between them. The CDR3 totals 11 residues.

The chain combines TRBV29-1 with TRBJ2-1; D is undetermined. Germline assignment: CDR1 SQVTM and CDR2 ANQGSEA. This CDR3 comprises 12 residues. The germline V and J ends were trimmed by 7 bases and 2 bases, with 9 bases remaining between them. In DNA form, the CDR3 reads TGCAGCGCTGGAGTAACCTACAATGAGCAGTTCTTC. This sequence encodes CSAGVTYNEQFF.

The V gene is TRBV28, the J gene TRBJ2-1; 11 positions match TRBD1. Germline CDR1 is MDHEN and CDR2 is SYDVKM. V lost 5 bases, J lost 7 bases, and 7 bases stayed unmatched. The CDR3 consists of 15 residues. CDR3 in DNA: TGTGCCAGCAGTCTTCCGGGACAGGGGGTAAATGAGCAGTTCTTC. Residues: CASSLPGQGVNEQFF.

This rearrangement joins TRBV7-9 to TRBJ2-3; 10 bases are shared with TRBD1. In germline, CDR1 is SEHNR, CDR2 FQNEAQ (reference sequence). CDR3 length: 17 amino acids. The V segment lost 5 bases and the J segment 4 bases; nucleotides outside the gene matches: 12. The CDR3 region is CASSQLGTGELPDTQYF. The CDR3 DNA is TGTGCCAGCAGCCAGCTCGGGACAGGGGAGTTACCAGATACGCAGTATTTT.

The chain recombines TRBV4-1 with TRBJ2-1, with TRBD2 as a possible D gene (6 bases). Looked up from germline, CDR1 is MGHRA and CDR2 is YSYEKL. The CDR3 is 15 residues long. V dropped 2 bases and J dropped 7 bases, with 15 bases sitting between them. The CDR3: CASSQTGLPGNEQFF. The CDR3 DNA reads TGCGCCAGCAGCCAAACGGGACTCCCGGGGAATGAGCAGTTCTTC.

The chain is built from TRBV6-1 and TRBJ1-4; tentative D call: TRBD1 (5 bases). Trimming stripped 3 bases from V and 4 bases from J, with 12 bases between. CDR1 and CDR2 from the germline V gene are MNHNS and SASEGT. The CDR3 is 15 amino acids. CDR3 nucleotides: TGTGCCAGCAGTGATTTAAGGGGCCGTAATGAAAAACTGTTTTTT. This codes for CASSDLRGRNEKLFF.

The chain uses TRBV10-3 and TRBJ2-1, with TRBD1 as a possible D gene (5 bases). The CDR3 has 14 amino acids. The germline V gene encodes CDR1 ENHRY and CDR2 SYGVKD. V was trimmed by 4 bases and J by 1 base, leaving 8 bases between them. Written as DNA, the CDR3 is TGTGCCATCAGTGCTAGGGGATCCTACAATGAGCAGTTCTTC. This encodes CAISARGSYNEQFF.

This clone showed up just once. J is TRBJ2-1 and V is TRBV5-4; 7 bases are shared with TRBD2. CDR1 and CDR2 (germline): SGHNT, YYREEE (reference sequence). This CDR3 contains 15 residues. V shed 5 bases and J 4 bases; nucleotides not matched to a gene: 9. CDR3 sequence reads: CASSSGLSLYNEQFF. DNA of the CDR3: TGTGCCAGCAGTTCGGGACTATCACTTTACAATGAGCAGTTCTTC.

The genes are TRBV4-1 and TRBJ2-7; 10 positions agree with TRBD2. The V segment lost 4 bases and the J segment 5 bases; nucleotides outside the gene matches: 5. Germline values: CDR1 MGHRA, CDR2 YSYEKL. The CDR3 contains 14 residues. DNA of the CDR3: TGCGCCAGCAGCCCCACTAGCGGGAACCACGAGCAGTACTTC. Encoded protein: CASSPTSGNHEQYF.

The chain couples TRBV11-1 to TRBJ2-3; 16 nucleotides align to TRBD2. CDR1 SGHAT and CDR2 FQDESV come from the germline V gene (reference sequence). Trimming removed 4 bases from V and 6 bases from J; junction bases left unmatched: 7. This CDR3 is built from 17 residues. The DNA of the CDR3 is TGTGCCAGCAGCTCGGGACTAGCGGGGGGGCCGGCCGATACGCAGTATTTT. It encodes CASSSGLAGGPADTQYF.

This chain joins TRBV6-6 and TRBJ1-1; the D gene is possibly TRBD1 (5 bases). The germline gives CDR1 MNHNY, CDR2 SVGAGI (reference sequence). Between the trimmed V and J ends, which lost 5 bases and 4 bases, there was a span of 11 bases. This CDR3 spans 13 amino acids. This CDR3 is CASSDSPGTEAFF. CDR3 sequence (DNA): TGTGCCAGCAGTGACAGTCCGGGCACTGAAGCTTTCTTT.